A selection of T cell receptor beta chains follows, all from one sample in a study of PD-1 blockade in classical Hodgkin lymphoma. The repertoire was sequenced with immunoSEQ multiplex PCR; TCRdb's copy has only in-frame clones and lacks some. The sample lists about 32,000 clones, around 90% occurring once. Sequenced here: CD4+ T cells from blood, sampled before the fourth cycle of nivolumab. The receptors were gathered from a human donor with classical Hodgkin lymphoma. CDR3s include the opening cysteine and the closing phenylalanine or tryptophan. A D gene is named only where the DNA matches it firmly. Some rows mark clone size as missing; the rest say once, few, many or name a class of expanded clone.

>once|TRBV4-2|.|TRBJ1-6
TGTGCCAGCAGCCGCGGTCGGGACTCGGAGAATTCACCCCTCCACTTT
CASSRGRDSENSPLHF
>few|TRBV19|TRBD2|TRBJ2-1
TGTGCCAGTAGCTTGGGTGGCGGGAGGAGGAATGAGCAGTTCTTC
CASSLGGGRRNEQFF
>.|TRBV7-9|TRBD2|TRBJ2-1
TGTGCCAGCAGCTCACTCGGGGCTAGCGGGAGGGCCTACAATGAGCAGTTCTTC
CASSSLGASGRAYNEQFF
>.|TRBV10-1|.|TRBJ1-2
TGCGCCAGCAGTGAATCCCGGGTGGCGCATGGCTACACCTTC
CASSESRVAHGYTF
>once|TRBV18|.|TRBJ2-7
.
CASSPLSVQGEQYF
>.|TRBV5-1|TRBD2|TRBJ2-7
TGCGCCAGCAGCCCAGGACTAGCGGGAGCAGGCTACGAGCAGTACTTC
CASSPGLAGAGYEQYF
>.|TRBV27|.|TRBJ1-2
TGTGCCAGCAATGGCGGCTACACCTTC
CASNGGYTF
>.|TRBV5-1|.|TRBJ1-1
TGCGCCAGCAGCTTGGTGCAGGGCTATGAAGCTTTCTTT
CASSLVQGYEAFF
>.|TRBV29-1|TRBD1|TRBJ2-5
TGCAGCGTTCAACCGGGACAGGGAAGAGAGACCCAGTACTTC
CSVQPGQGRETQYF
>.|TRBV4-1|TRBD1|TRBJ1-2
TGCGCCAGCAGCCATACCCGGGACAGCGCCTGGACTAACTATGGCTACACCTTC
CASSHTRDSAWTNYGYTF
>once|TRBV7-2|TRBD2|TRBJ2-5
TGTGCCAGCAGCTTGAGGACTAGCGGGGGGACCCAGTACTTC
CASSLRTSGGTQYF
>.|TRBV12-5|TRBD1|TRBJ1-4
TGTGCTAGTGGTTTGGTACATAGGGGGGGGATTCCCCGACAGGGTAATGAAAAACTGTTTTTT
CASGLVHRGGIPRQGNEKLFF
>.|TRBV5-4|.|TRBJ1-1
TGTGCCAGCAGCGCGGACCCAAGGGGCCCCACTGAAGCTTTCTTT
CASSADPRGPTEAFF
>.|TRBV20-1|.|TRBJ2-7
TGCAGTGCTCGTTCGGACTACGAGCAGTACTTC
CSARSDYEQYF